This paragraph reports one T cell receptor beta chain. This record comes from a study of CD8+CD57+ T cells in acquired aplastic anemia. TCR beta VDJ and CDR3 profiling used genomic DNA as template. TCRdb reprocessed the reads via MiXCR and lists one record per CDR3 protein. The data contain fewer than 200,000 distinct CDR3 sequences, 63% of them singletons. V shed 3 bases and J 5 bases; nucleotides not matched to a gene: 6. This CDR3 has 14 amino acids. The germline V gene has CDR1 LNHDA and CDR2 SQIVND (reference sequence). This receptor was taken from a human donor in good health. Sequencing was carried out using sorted CD4+, CD8+, or CD8+CD57+ T cells (not recorded which) from PBMCs. This sequence joins TRBV19 and TRBJ1-1; 7 bases fit TRBD1. CDR3 nucleotides: TGTGCCAGTAGTATGGGACAGCGGGAGACTGAAGCTTTCTTT. Amino acid sequence: CASSMGQRETEAFF.